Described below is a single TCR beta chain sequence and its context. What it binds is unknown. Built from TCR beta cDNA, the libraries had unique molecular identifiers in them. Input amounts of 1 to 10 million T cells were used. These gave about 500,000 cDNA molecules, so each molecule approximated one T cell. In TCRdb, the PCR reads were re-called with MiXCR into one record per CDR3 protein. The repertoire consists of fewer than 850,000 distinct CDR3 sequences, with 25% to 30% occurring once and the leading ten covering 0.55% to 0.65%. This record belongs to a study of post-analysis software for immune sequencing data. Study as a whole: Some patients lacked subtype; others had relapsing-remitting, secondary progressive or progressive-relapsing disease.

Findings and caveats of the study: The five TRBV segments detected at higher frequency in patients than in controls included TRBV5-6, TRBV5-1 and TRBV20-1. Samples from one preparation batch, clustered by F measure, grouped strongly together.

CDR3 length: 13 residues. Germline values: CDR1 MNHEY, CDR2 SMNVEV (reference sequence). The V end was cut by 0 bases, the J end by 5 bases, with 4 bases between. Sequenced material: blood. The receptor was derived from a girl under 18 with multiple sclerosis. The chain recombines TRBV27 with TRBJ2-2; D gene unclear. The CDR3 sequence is CASSLSVTGELFF. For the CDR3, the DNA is TGTGCCAGCAGTTTATCCGTTACCGGGGAGCTGTTTTTT.